Sequencing of this TCR beta chain was carried out in a study of blood T cells in healthy people across ages. The study's findings and limits: Among T cells, TCR beta diversity per million cells dropped roughly linearly as age rose.

The second PCR ran about 6 to 12 cycles with a sample-barcoded 5' primer and J-beta primers. Every single cDNA molecule received a tag from a template-switch adaptor with 12 random nucleotides. No fewer than 2.5 million CDR3-containing paired-end reads came from each sample. MiXCR, run by TCRdb on the 5' RACE reads, gives a single entry per CDR3 protein. The profile shows a few hundred thousand distinct CDR3 sequences, over 45% of them singletons. Donors gave ten milliliters of peripheral blood apiece. Notes on this clonotype: Antigen unknown.

Trimming left V 6 bases short and J 0 bases short, with 12 bases between. CDR3 size: 15 residues. Material: blood. The rearrangement links TRBV12-3 or TRBV12-4 to TRBJ2-1, with D possibly matching TRBD1 (6 bases). This receptor was identified in a man between 60 and 70 years old in good health. CDR3 protein: CASRIQGSSYNEQFF. The CDR3 DNA is TGTGCCAGCAGGATACAGGGAAGCTCCTACAATGAGCAGTTCTTC.